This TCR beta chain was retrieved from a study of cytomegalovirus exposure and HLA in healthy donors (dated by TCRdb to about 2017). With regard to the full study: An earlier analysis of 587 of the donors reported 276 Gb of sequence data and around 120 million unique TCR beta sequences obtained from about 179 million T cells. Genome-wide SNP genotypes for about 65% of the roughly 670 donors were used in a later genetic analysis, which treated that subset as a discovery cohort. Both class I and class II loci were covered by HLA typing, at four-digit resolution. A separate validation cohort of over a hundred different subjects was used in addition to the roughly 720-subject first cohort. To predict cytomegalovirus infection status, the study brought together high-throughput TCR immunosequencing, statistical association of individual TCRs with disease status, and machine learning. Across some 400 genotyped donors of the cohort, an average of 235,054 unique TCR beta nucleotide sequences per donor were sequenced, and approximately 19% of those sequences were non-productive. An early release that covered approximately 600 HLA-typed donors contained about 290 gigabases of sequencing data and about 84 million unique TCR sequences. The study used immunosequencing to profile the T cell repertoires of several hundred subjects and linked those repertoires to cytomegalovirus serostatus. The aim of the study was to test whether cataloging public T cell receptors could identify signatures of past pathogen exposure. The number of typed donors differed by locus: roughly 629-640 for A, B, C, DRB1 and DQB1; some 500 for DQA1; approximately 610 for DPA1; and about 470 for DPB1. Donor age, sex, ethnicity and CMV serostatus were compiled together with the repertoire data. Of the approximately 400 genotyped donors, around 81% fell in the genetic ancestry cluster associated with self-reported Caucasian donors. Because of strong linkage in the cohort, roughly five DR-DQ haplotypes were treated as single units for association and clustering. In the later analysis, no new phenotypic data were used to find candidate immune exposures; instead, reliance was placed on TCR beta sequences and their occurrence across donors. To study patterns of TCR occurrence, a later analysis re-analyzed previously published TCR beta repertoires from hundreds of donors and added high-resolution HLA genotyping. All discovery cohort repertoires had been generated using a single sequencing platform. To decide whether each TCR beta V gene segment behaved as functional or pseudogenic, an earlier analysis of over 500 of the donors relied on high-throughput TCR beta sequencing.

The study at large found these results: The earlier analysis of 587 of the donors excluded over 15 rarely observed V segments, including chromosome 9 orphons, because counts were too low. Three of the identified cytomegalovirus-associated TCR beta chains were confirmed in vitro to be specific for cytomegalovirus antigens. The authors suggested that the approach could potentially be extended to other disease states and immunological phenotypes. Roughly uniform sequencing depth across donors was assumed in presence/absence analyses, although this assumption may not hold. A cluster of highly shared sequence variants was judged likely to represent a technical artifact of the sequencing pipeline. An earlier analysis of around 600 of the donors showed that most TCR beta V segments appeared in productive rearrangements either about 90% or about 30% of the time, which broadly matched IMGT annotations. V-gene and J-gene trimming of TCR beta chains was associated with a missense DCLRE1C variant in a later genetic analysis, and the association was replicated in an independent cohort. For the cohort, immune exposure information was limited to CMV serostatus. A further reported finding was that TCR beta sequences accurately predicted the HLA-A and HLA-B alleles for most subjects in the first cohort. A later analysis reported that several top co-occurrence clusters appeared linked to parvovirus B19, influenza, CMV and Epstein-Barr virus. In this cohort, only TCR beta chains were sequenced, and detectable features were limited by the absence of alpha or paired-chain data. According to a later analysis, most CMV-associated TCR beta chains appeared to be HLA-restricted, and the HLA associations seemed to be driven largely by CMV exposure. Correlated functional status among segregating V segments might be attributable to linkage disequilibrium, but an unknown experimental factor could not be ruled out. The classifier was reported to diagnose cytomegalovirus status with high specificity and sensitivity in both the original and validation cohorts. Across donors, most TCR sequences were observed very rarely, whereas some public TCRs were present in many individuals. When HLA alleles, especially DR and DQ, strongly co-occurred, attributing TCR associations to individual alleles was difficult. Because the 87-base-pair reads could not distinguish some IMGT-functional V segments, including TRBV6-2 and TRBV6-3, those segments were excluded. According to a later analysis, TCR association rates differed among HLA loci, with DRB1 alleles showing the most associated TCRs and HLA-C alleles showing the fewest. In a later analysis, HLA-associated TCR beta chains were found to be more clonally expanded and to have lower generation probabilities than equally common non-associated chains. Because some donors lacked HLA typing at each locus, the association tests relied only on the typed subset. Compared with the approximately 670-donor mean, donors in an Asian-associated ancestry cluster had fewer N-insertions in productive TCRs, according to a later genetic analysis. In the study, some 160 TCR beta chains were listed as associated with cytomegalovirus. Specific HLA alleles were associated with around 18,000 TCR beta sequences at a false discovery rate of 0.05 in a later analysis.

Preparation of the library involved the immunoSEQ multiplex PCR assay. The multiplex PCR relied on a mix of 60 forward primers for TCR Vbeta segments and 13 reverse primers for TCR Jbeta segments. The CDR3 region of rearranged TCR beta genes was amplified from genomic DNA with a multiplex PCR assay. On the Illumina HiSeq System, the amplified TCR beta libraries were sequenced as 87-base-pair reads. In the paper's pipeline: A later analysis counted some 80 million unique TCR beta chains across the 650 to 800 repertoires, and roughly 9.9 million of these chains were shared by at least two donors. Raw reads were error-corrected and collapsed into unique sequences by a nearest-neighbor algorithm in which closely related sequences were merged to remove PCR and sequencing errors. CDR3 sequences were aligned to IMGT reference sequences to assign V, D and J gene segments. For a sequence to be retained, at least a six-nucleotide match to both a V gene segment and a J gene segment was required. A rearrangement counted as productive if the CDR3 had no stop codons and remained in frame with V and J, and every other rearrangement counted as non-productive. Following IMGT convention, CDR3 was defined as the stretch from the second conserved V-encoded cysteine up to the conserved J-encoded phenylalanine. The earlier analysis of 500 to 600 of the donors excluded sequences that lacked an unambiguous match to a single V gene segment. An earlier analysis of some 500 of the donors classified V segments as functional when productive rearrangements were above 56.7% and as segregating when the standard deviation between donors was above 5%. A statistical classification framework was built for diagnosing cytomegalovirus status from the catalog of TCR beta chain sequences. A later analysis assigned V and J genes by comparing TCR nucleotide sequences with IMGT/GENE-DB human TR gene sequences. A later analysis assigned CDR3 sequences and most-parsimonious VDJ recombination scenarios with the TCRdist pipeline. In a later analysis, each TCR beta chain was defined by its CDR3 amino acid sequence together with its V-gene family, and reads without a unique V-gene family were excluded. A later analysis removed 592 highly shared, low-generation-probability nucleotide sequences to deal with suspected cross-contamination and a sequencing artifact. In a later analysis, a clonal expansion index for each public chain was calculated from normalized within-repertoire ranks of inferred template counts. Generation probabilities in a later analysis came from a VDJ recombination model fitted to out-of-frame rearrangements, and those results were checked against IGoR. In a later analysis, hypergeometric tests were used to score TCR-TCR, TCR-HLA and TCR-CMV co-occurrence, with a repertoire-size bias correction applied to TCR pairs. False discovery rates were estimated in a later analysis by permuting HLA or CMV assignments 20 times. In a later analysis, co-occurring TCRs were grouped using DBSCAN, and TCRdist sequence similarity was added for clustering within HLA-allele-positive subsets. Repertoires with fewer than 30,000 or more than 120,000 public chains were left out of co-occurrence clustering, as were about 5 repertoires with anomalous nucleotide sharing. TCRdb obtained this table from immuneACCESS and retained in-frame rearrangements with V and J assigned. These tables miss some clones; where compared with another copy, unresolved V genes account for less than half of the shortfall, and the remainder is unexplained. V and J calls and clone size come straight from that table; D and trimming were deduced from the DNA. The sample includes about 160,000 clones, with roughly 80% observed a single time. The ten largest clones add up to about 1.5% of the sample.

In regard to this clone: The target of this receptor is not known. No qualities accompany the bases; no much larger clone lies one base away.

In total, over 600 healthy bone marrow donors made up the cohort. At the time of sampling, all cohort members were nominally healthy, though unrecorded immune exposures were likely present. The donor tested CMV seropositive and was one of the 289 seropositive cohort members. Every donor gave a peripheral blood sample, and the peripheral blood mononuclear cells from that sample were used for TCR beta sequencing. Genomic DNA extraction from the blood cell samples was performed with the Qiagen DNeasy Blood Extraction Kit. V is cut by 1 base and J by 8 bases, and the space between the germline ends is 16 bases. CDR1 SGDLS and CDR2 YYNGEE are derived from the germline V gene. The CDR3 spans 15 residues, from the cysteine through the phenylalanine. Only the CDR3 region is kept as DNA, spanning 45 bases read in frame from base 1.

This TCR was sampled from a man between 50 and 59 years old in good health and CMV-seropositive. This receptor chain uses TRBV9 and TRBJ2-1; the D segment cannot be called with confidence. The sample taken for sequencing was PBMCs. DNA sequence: TGTGCCAGCAGCGTAATTGGATCCGGTCAGGATGAGCAGTTCTTC. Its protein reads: CASSVIGSGQDEQFF.